A selection of T cell receptor beta chains follows, all from one sample in a study of T-cell memory formation after mild COVID-19. TCRdb reanalysed the 5' RACE reads using MiXCR and keeps one entry per CDR3 protein. The table records 350,000 to 500,000 distinct CDR3 sequences, roughly a quarter of them present only once. Material for sequencing was PBMCs or a T cell subset sorted from them (not recorded which). Receptors were obtained from an adult woman who had mild COVID-19 (a few samples of this study predate the infection). Cell type and time point are not known. CDR3s include the opening cysteine and the closing phenylalanine or tryptophan. A D gene is named only where the DNA matches it firmly. Not all rows give a size; the values are once, few, many and, for expanded clones, a class.

d_call	clone_size	j_call	v_call	cdr3_aa	cdr3_nt
-	-	TRBJ2-1	TRBV7-2	CASSHSGYNEQFF	TGTGCCAGCAGCCATAGCGGCTACAATGAGCAGTTCTTC
TRBD1	many	TRBJ2-7	TRBV20-1	CSARDSGTGYEQYF	TGCAGTGCTAGAGATTCCGGGACAGGCTACGAGCAGTACTTC
-	many	TRBJ2-1	TRBV5-1	CASSLGDPSYNEQFF	TGCGCCAGCAGCTTGGGGGACCCCTCTTACAATGAGCAGTTCTTC
TRBD1	few	TRBJ1-1	TRBV3-1	CASSHSSQGAIEAFF	TGTGCCAGCAGCCACTCCTCTCAGGGGGCTATTGAAGCTTTCTTT
-	-	TRBJ1-1	TRBV12-3/TRBV12-4	CASTYGGVNTEAFF	TGTGCCAGCACATACGGGGGGGTGAACACTGAAGCTTTCTTT
-	few	TRBJ2-5	TRBV6-2/TRBV6-3	CASSPLFPTDQETQYF	TGTGCCAGCAGTCCCCTGTTCCCTACAGACCAAGAGACCCAGTACTTC
-	-	TRBJ2-7	TRBV18	CASSPRHLEQYF	TGTGCCAGCTCACCCCGACACCTTGAGCAGTACTTC
TRBD1	-	TRBJ1-2	TRBV6-2/TRBV6-3	CASSDRVRDGYTF	TGTGCCAGCAGTGACAGGGTTCGGGATGGCTACACCTTC
TRBD1	few	TRBJ2-7	TRBV7-9	CASSILGDRGSYEQYF	TGTGCCAGCAGCATACTAGGGGACAGAGGATCTTACGAGCAGTACTTC
-	few	TRBJ2-3	TRBV25-1	CASSVAGTDTQYF	TGTGCCAGCAGTGTAGCAGGCACAGATACGCAGTATTTT
-	few	TRBJ2-2	TRBV7-3	CASSPQQGAPTGELFF	TGTGCCAGCAGCCCACAGCAAGGGGCACCGACCGGGGAGCTGTTTTTT
TRBD1	few	TRBJ2-3	TRBV29-1	CSVQGATDTQYF	TGCAGCGTTCAGGGGGCGACAGATACGCAGTATTTT
TRBD1	-	TRBJ1-4	TRBV25-1	CASSLTGVVTNEKLFF	TGTGCCAGCAGCCTGACAGGGGTGGTAACTAATGAAAAACTGTTTTTT
-	-	TRBJ2-2	TRBV13	CASSETGANTGELFF	TGTGCCAGCAGCGAGACAGGAGCCAACACCGGGGAGCTGTTTTTT
-	few	TRBJ2-5	TRBV7-2	CASSFQQGQETQYF	TGTGCCAGCAGCTTTCAACAGGGACAAGAGACCCAGTACTTC
-	-	TRBJ2-1	TRBV12-3/TRBV12-4	CASTLPGGNEQFF	TGTGCCAGCACCCTACCCGGGGGTAATGAGCAGTTCTTC
TRBD1	-	TRBJ2-5	TRBV15	CATSTDRGQETQYF	TGTGCCACCAGCACGGACAGGGGACAAGAGACCCAGTACTTC
-	many	TRBJ2-1	TRBV3-1	CASSQSLSRGGNEQFF	TGTGCCAGCAGCCAATCCCTTTCTAGGGGCGGCAATGAGCAGTTCTTC
TRBD1	-	TRBJ2-2	TRBV7-6	CASSFRTGANTGELFF	TGTGCCAGCAGCTTTCGGACAGGCGCGAACACCGGGGAGCTGTTTTTT
-	-	TRBJ2-7	TRBV7-9	CASSTGTHYEQYF	TGTGCCAGCAGCACCGGGACTCACTACGAGCAGTACTTC
TRBD1	few	TRBJ1-1	TRBV29-1	CSVGRTGEPFF	TGCAGCGTCGGCCGGACAGGGGAACCTTTCTTT
TRBD2	many	TRBJ2-1	TRBV11-1	CASSSGLAGNNEQFF	TGTGCCAGCAGCTCGGGACTAGCGGGGAACAATGAGCAGTTCTTC
-	-	TRBJ1-1	TRBV5-5	CASSPRGSTEAFF	TGTGCCAGCAGCCCACGGGGGTCCACTGAAGCTTTCTTT
-	once	TRBJ1-5	TRBV18	CASSPLPGGQPQHF	TGTGCCAGCTCACCACTACCGGGAGGGCAGCCCCAGCATTTT
-	many	TRBJ2-7	TRBV6-1	CASSDDLYEQYF	TGTGCCAGCAGTGATGACCTCTACGAGCAGTACTTC
-	-	TRBJ2-3	TRBV27	CASQAGPGREADTQYF	TGTGCCAGCCAGGCGGGTCCCGGGCGGGAAGCAGATACGCAGTATTTT
TRBD1	-	TRBJ1-5	TRBV12-3/TRBV12-4	CASSSPRGGTGQRQPQHF	TGTGCCAGCAGTTCCCCCCGGGGCGGGACAGGGCAACGGCAGCCCCAGCATTTT
-	few	TRBJ2-7	TRBV15	CATSRDERGEQYF	TGTGCCACCAGCAGAGATGAAAGGGGCGAGCAGTACTTC
TRBD1	many	TRBJ1-1	TRBV10-3	CAISESGTAHAYTEAFF	TGTGCCATCAGTGAGTCCGGGACAGCCCATGCCTACACTGAAGCTTTCTTT
-	many	TRBJ2-3	TRBV5-1	CASSLVADTQYF	TGTGCCAGCAGTCTAGTTGCAGATACGCAGTATTTT
TRBD2	few	TRBJ2-3	TRBV2	CASSEHKGLAGNTQYF	TGTGCCAGCAGTGAACATAAGGGCCTAGCGGGGAATACGCAGTATTTT
-	-	TRBJ1-5	TRBV19	CASSPQGPSNQPQHF	TGTGCCAGTAGTCCACAGGGCCCAAGCAATCAGCCCCAGCATTTT
TRBD1	-	TRBJ1-5	TRBV15	CATSSKTGYSNQPQHF	TGTGCCACCAGCAGCAAGACAGGGTATAGCAATCAGCCCCAGCATTTT
-	-	TRBJ2-5	TRBV27	CASSLSVGTQETQYF	TGTGCCAGCAGTTTATCCGTGGGGACCCAAGAGACCCAGTACTTC
-	many	TRBJ2-7	TRBV29-1	CSVDGGAYEQYF	TGCAGCGTTGACGGAGGGGCCTACGAGCAGTACTTC
-	few	TRBJ1-2	TRBV12-3/TRBV12-4	CASSLTGTVYGYTF	TGTGCCAGCAGTCTCACCGGGACTGTCTATGGCTACACCTTC
-	-	TRBJ2-1	TRBV14	CASSQDYVGQPGFVAEQFF	TGTGCCAGCAGCCAAGATTACGTCGGGCAACCAGGGTTTGTGGCCGAGCAGTTCTTC
-	-	TRBJ1-6	TRBV27	CASSYLNALNSPLHF	TGTGCCAGCAGTTACCTAAACGCACTTAATTCACCCCTCCACTTT
TRBD1	many	TRBJ1-1	TRBV5-1	CASSMDRGNTEAFF	TGCGCCAGCAGCATGGACAGGGGGAACACTGAAGCTTTCTTT
-	-	TRBJ2-3	TRBV20-1	CSARQGRTDTQYF	TGCAGTGCTAGACAGGGTAGGACAGATACGCAGTATTTT
-	-	TRBJ1-6	TRBV20-1	CSARDTGSSYNSPLHF	TGCAGTGCTAGAGACACCGGGAGCTCCTATAATTCACCCCTCCACTTT
TRBD2	-	TRBJ2-2	TRBV20-1	CSASRGGGDTGELFF	TGCAGTGCTTCCCGGGGGGGCGGTGACACCGGGGAGCTGTTTTTT
TRBD1	-	TRBJ2-7	TRBV30	CAWSTGGGYEQYF	TGTGCCTGGAGCACAGGGGGCGGCTACGAGCAGTACTTC
TRBD1	many	TRBJ2-1	TRBV5-1	CASSSPGQGGNEQFF	TGCGCCAGCAGCTCTCCGGGACAGGGCGGCAATGAGCAGTTCTTC
TRBD2	-	TRBJ2-3	TRBV5-1	CASSLPGLAGGTDTQYF	TGCGCCAGCAGCTTGCCCGGACTAGCGGGGGGCACAGATACGCAGTATTTT